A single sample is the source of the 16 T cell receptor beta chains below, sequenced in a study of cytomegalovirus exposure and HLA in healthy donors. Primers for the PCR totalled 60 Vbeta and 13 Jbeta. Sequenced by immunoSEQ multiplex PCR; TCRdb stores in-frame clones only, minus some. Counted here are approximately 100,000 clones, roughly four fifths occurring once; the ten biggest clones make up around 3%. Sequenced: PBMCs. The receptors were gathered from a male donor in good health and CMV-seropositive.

The CDR3 nucleotides are TGTGCCTGGAGCCCGTATTCCCCGGGCAGGGACGAGCAGTACTTC. Protein sequence: CAWSPYSPGRDEQYF. The chain has TRBV30 and TRBJ2-7, with D possibly TRBD1 on 5 matching bases. Germline V gene data show CDR1 as GTSNPN and CDR2 as SVGIG (reference sequence). V was pared by 3 bases and J by 5 bases, with 20 bases between. The CDR3 is 15 residues long. The variable domain in full, completed from reference TRBV30 and TRBJ2-7, reads SQTIHQWPATLVQPVGSPLSLECTVEGTSNPNLYWYRQAAGRGLQLLFYSVGIGQISSEVPQNLSASRPQDRQFILSSKKLLLSDSGFYLCAWSPYSPGRDEQYFGPGTRLTVT.

CDR3 region: CASSLLGTTSGNGETQYF. The CDR3 coding sequence is TGCGCCAGCAGCTTGTTGGGTACGACTAGCGGGAATGGAGAGACCCAGTACTTC. The V and J genes are TRBV5-1 and TRBJ2-5; 11 bases map to TRBD2. CDR1 SGHRS and CDR2 YFSETQ come from the germline V gene. The J segment lost 4 bases and the V segment lost 1 base, leaving 12 bases of the junction unmatched. The CDR3 totals 18 residues.

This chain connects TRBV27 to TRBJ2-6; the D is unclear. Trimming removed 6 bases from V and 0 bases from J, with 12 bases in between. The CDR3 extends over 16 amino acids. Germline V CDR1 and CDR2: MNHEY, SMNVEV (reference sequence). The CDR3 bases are TGTGCCAGCAGCCACCGCCCTACCTCTGGGGCCAACGTCCTGACTTTC. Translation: CASSHRPTSGANVLTF. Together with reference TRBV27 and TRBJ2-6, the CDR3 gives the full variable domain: EAQVTQNPRYLITVTGKKLTVTCSQNMNHEYMSWYRQDPGLGLRQIYYSMNVEVTDKGDVPEGYKVSRKEKRNFPLILESPSPNQTSLYFCASSHRPTSGANVLTFGAGSRLTVL.

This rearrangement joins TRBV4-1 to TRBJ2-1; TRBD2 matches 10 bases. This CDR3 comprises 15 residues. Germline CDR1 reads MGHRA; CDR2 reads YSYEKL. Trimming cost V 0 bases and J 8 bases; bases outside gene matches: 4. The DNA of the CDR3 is TGCGCCAGCAGCCAAGAAAGCCTAGCGGGGGATGAGCAGTTCTTC. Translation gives CASSQESLAGDEQFF.

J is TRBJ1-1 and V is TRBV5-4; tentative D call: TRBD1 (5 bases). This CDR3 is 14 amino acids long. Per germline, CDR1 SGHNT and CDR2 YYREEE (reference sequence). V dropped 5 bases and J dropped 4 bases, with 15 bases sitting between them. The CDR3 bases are TGTGCCAGCAGGACCCTAATGGGGGGCACTGAAGCTTTCTTT. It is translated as CASRTLMGGTEAFF.

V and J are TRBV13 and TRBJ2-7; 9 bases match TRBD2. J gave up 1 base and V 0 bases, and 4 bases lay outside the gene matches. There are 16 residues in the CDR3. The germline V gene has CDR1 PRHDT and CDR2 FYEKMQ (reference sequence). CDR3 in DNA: TGTGCCAGCAGCTTAGGGGGACTAGCTATTTCCTACGAGCAGTACTTC. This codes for CASSLGGLAISYEQYF. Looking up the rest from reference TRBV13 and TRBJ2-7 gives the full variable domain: AAGVIQSPRHLIKEKRETATLKCYPIPRHDTVYWYQQGPGQDPQFLISFYEKMQSDKGSIPDRFSAQQFSDYHSELNMSSLELGDSALYFCASSLGGLAISYEQYFGPGTRLTVT.

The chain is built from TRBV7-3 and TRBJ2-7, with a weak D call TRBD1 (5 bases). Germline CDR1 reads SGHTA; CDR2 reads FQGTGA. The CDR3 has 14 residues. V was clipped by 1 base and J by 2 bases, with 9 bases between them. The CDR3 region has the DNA TGTGCCAGCAGCTTAATCCCAGGGCCCTACGAGCAGTACTTC. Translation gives CASSLIPGPYEQYF.

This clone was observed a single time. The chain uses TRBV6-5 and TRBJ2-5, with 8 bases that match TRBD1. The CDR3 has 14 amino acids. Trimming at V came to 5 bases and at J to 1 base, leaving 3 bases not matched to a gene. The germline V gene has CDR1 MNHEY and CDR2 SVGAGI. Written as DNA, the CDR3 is TGTGCCAGCAGTCGGACAGGGACCCAAGAGACCCAGTACTTC. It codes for CASSRTGTQETQYF.

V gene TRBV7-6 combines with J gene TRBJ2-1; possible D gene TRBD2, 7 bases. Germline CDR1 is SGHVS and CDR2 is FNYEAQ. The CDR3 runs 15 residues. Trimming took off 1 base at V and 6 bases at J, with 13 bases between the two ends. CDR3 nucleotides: TGTGCCAGCAGCTTAGGGGGGGGCCCGGCCAATGAGCAGTTCTTC. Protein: CASSLGGGPANEQFF.

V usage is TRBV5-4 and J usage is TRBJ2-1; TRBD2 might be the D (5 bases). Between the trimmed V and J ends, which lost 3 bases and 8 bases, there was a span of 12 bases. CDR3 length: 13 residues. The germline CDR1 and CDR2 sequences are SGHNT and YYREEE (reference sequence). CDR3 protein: CASSSGGRDEQFF. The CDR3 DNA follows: TGTGCCAGCAGCTCTGGAGGTCGCGATGAGCAGTTCTTC.

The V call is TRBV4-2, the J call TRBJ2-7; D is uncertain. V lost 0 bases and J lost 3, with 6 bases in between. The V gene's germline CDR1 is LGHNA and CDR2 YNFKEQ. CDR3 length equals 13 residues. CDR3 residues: CASSQDVGYEQYF. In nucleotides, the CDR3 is TGTGCCAGCAGCCAAGATGTCGGCTACGAGCAGTACTTC.

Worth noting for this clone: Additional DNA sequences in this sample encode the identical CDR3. The CDR3 spells CASSQDLPYEQYF. The DNA for the CDR3 is TGCGCCAGCAGCCAAGATCTCCCCTACGAGCAGTACTTC. This chain connects TRBV4-3 to TRBJ2-7; no reliable D call. The CDR3 totals 13 residues. Germline CDR1 LGHNA, CDR2 YSLEER. Trimming stripped 0 bases from V and 2 bases from J, with 5 bases between.

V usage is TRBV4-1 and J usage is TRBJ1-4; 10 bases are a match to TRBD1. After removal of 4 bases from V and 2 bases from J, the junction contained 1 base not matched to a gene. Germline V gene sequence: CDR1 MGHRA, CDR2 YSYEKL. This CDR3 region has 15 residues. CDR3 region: CASSRQGATNEKLFF. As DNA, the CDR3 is TGCGCCAGCAGCCGACAGGGGGCGACTAATGAAAAACTGTTTTTT.

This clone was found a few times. CDR3 in DNA: TGTGCCATCAGTGAGGAAAGAACTAGCGGGAGGGTGGATGAGCAGTTCTTC. Residues: CAISEERTSGRVDEQFF. V gene TRBV10-3 combines with J gene TRBJ2-1, with 13 bases identical to TRBD2. Germline V lookup: CDR1 ENHRY, CDR2 SYGVKD. Unmatched junction bases numbered 9, after V lost 2 bases and J lost 8 bases. This CDR3 comprises 17 residues.

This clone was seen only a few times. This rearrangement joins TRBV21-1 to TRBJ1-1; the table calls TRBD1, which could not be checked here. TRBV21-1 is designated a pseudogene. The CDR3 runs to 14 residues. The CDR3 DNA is TGTGCCAGCAGGAAGCTCACAGGGGGCCCTGAAGCTTTCTTT. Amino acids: CASRKLTGGPEAFF.

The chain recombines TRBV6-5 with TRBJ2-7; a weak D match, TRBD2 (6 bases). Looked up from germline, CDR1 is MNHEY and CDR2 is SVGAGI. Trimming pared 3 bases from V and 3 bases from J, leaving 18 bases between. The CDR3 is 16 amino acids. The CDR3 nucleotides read TGTGCCAGCAGTTATGGAGGGCGTATGCGAGGCTACGAGCAGTACTTC. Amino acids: CASSYGGRMRGYEQYF.